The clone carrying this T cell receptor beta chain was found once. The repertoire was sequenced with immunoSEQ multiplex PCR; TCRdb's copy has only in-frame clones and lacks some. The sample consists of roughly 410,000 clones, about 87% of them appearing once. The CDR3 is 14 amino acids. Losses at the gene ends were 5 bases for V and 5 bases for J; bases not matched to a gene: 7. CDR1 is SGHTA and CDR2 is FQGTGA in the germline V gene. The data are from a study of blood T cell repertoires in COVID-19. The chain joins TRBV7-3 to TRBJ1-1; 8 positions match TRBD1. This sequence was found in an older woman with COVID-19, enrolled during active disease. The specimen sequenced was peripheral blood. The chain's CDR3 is CASSPGGLSTEAFF. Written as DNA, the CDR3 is TGTGCCAGCAGCCCAGGGGGCTTATCAACTGAAGCTTTCTTT.